Sequencing of this TCR beta chain was carried out in a study of cytomegalovirus exposure and HLA in healthy donors. Study-level points and caveats: Reportedly, diagnosis of cytomegalovirus status by the classifier showed high specificity and sensitivity. There were 150 to 200 TCR beta chains listed as cytomegalovirus-associated. CMV antigen specificity of three CMV-associated chains was confirmed in vitro.

The protocol was immunoSEQ multiplex PCR, while the TCRdb copy is restricted to in-frame clones and leaves out a portion. The sample records some 130,000 clones, around 93% being singletons. Separate from the roughly 670-subject first cohort, the 120-subject validation cohort was the one that the donors belonged to. Germline V gene data show CDR1 as SGHNT and CDR2 as YENEEA. V shed 2 bases, J shed 0 bases, and the junction held 0 bases outside the gene matches. This CDR3 comprises 16 residues. Concerning this clone: The antigen is undetermined. The same CDR3 also results from other DNA sequences found in this sample.

The sequencing input was PBMCs. This clonotype was sampled from a man aged 18 to 35 in good health and CMV-seropositive. The genes are TRBV11-3 and TRBJ2-1; 11 positions match TRBD2. CDR3 DNA sequence: TGTGCCAGCAGCTTAACTAGCGGGAGCTCCTACAATGAGCAGTTCTTC. Translation: CASSLTSGSSYNEQFF. Full variable domain (outside the CDR3, taken from reference TRBV11-3 and TRBJ2-1): EAGVVQSPRYKIIEKKQPVAFWCNPISGHNTLYWYLQNLGQGPELLIRYENEEAVDDSQLPKDRFSAERLKGVDSTLKIQPAELGDSAVYLCASSLTSGSSYNEQFFGPGTRLTVL.